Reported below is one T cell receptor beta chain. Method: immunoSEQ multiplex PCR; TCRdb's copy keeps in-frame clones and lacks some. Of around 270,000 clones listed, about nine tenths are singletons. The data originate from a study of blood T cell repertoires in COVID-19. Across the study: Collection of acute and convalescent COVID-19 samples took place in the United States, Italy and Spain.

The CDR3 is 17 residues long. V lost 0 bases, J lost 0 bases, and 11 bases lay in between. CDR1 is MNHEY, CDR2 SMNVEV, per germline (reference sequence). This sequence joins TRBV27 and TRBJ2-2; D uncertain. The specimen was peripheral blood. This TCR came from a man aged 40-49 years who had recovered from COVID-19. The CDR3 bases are TGTGCCAGCAGTTTATCGAGTGCCCGCGCGAACACCGGGGAGCTGTTTTTT. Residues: CASSLSSARANTGELFF.